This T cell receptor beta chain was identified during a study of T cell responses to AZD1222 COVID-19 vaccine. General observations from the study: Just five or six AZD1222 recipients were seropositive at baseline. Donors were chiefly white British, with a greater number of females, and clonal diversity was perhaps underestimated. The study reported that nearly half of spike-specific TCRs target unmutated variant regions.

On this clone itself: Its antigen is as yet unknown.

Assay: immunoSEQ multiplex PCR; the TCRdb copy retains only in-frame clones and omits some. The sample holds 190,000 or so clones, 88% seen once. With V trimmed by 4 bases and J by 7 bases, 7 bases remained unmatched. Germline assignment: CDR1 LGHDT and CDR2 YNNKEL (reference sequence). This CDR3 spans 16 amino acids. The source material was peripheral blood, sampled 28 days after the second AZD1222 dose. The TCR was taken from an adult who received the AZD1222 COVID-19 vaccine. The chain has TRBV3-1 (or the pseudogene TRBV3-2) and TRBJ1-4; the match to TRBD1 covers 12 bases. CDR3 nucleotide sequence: TGTGCCAGCAGCCCTGGGACAGGGGGCTTCTGTGAAAAACTGTTTTTT. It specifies CASSPGTGGFCEKLFF.